This TCR beta chain was obtained from a study of metastatic and nonmetastatic thyroid tumors. MiXCR was used by TCRdb to re-call the PCR reads. The table lists several thousand clones, 2.5% to 3.5% of them singletons, with over 15% in the top ten. Study-level findings and limits: Reports indicated that malignant thyroid tumors showed significantly higher TCR beta diversity than benign nodules did, in blood and tumor.

This CDR3 spans 16 amino acids. Germline CDR1 and CDR2: MNHNS and SASEGT. The V end lost 5 bases, the J end lost 4 bases, and 18 bases lay between the germline ends. This clone is termed medium-sized. Its specificity is not known. No patient had received any treatment before thyroid surgery. The chain carries TRBV6-1 and TRBJ1-5; D is perhaps TRBD1 (5 bases). The sample comprised tumor tissue. The source of this sequence is a female donor with papillary thyroid cancer or a benign thyroid nodule (not recorded which). Some clones in this sample may be carry-over from other donors' samples. The CDR3 loop is CASSLGAGITNQPQHF. CDR3 nucleotides: TGTGCCAGCAGTTTAGGGGCAGGGATTACAAATCAGCCCCAGCATTTT.